Listed below are T cell receptor beta chains from one sample, sequenced in a study of shared clonotypes between healthy human individuals. The protocol was immunoSEQ multiplex PCR, while the TCRdb copy is restricted to in-frame clones and leaves out a portion. The table has 2 million to 2.5 million clones, approximately 95% seen once. The sample comprised naive CD4+ T cells from PBMCs. The source is a man younger than 35 in good health. Some clones in this sample may be carry-over from other donors' samples. The CDR3 runs from the conserved cysteine through the conserved F or W. A D gene is named only where the DNA matches it firmly. The size entry is marked missing in some rows and otherwise reads once, few, many or a size class.

abundance,j_gene,v_gene,d_gene,CDR3nt,CDR3aa
-,TRBJ1-2,TRBV28,-,TGTGCCAGCAGTTTAGCACAGGGCAGGGGCTACACCTTC,CASSLAQGRGYTF
-,TRBJ2-7,TRBV20-1,-,TGCAGTGCTGCCAGGGGCTACGAGCAGTACTTC,CSAARGYEQYF
-,TRBJ1-1,TRBV18,-,TGTGCCAGCTCGCCCGGACGGTTCCCTAACACTGAAGCTTTCTTT,CASSPGRFPNTEAFF
-,TRBJ1-3,TRBV19,-,TGTGCCAGTAGTATAAACTGGGACTCTGGAAACACCATATATTTT,CASSINWDSGNTIYF
-,TRBJ2-3,TRBV5-4,-,TGTGCCAGCAGCTTGCGGGCAACAGATACGCAGTATTTT,CASSLRATDTQYF
-,TRBJ1-4,TRBV27,-,TGTGCCAGCAGTCCAAACCGGGCTAGGGGTGAAAAACTGTTTTTT,CASSPNRARGEKLFF
-,TRBJ1-4,TRBV18,-,TGTGCCAGCGCCCCGGATATCATTGAAAAACTGTTTTTT,CASAPDIIEKLFF
-,TRBJ2-7,TRBV27,-,TGTGCCAGCATCGGCGTGGAGGCCTCCTCCTACGAGCAGTACTTC,CASIGVEASSYEQYF
-,TRBJ1-1,TRBV7-2,-,TGTGCCAGCAGCGTAGACAGGAACACTGAAGCTTTCTTT,CASSVDRNTEAFF
-,TRBJ1-6,TRBV15,-,TGTGCCACCAGCAGAGCGAAGGGGTCACCCCTCCACTTT,CATSRAKGSPLHF
-,TRBJ1-2,TRBV6-4,-,TGTGCCAGCGCTGAAGGTCCACATCCTAACTATGGCTACACCTTC,CASAEGPHPNYGYTF
once,TRBJ2-3,TRBV18,TRBD2,TGTGCCAGCTCACCTAGCGGGGCTAGCACAGATACGCAGTATTTT,CASSPSGASTDTQYF
-,TRBJ2-2,TRBV15,-,TGTGCCACCAGCAGAGATCTTGCGGTCGCGAACACCGGGGAGCTGTTTTTT,CATSRDLAVANTGELFF